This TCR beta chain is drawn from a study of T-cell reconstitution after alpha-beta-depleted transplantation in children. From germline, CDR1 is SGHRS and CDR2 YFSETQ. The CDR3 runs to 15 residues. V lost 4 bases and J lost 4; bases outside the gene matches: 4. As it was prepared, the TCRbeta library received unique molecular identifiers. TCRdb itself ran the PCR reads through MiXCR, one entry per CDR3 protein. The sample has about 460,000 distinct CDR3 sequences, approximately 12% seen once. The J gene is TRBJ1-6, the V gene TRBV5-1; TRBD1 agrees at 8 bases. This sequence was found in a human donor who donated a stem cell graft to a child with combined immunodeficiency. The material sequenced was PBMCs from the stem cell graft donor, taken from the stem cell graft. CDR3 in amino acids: CASSPGQEYNSPLHF. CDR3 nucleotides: TGCGCCAGCAGCCCGGGACAGGAGTATAATTCACCCCTCCACTTT.